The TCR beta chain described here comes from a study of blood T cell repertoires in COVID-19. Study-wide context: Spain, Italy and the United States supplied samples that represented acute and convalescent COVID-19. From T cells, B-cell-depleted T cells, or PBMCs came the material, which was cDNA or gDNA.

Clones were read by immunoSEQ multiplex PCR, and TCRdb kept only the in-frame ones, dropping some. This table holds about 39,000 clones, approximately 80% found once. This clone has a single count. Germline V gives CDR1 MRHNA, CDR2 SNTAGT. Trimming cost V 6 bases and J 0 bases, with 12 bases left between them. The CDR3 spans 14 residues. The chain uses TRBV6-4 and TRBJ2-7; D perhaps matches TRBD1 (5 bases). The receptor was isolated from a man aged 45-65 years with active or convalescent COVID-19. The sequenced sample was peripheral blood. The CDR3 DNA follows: TGTGCCAGCAGATGGGGCAGGAGCTCCTACGAGCAGTACTTC. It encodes CASRWGRSSYEQYF.